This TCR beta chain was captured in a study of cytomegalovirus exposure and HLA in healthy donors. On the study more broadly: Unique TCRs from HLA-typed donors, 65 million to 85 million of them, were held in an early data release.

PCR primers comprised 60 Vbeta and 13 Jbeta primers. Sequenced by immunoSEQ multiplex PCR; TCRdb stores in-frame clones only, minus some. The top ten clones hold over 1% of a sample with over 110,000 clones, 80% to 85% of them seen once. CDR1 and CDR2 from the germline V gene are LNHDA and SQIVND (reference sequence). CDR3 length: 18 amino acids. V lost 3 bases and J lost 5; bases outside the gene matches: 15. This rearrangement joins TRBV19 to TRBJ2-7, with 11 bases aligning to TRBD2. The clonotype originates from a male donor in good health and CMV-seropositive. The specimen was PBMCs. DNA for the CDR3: TGTGCCAGTAGTATTGTAATCGTACTAGCGGGAGAAAGGCACGAGCAGTACTTC. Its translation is CASSIVIVLAGERHEQYF.